A single sample is the source of the 11 T cell receptor beta chains below, sequenced in a study of T cell changes during pregnancy in multiple sclerosis. Data came from immunoSEQ multiplex PCR; TCRdb stores just in-frame clones and leaves some out. The sample lists 40,000 to 60,000 clones, 94% occurring once. The starting material was CD4+ T cells from peripheral blood mononuclear cells, obtained in the third trimester of pregnancy. The receptors originated from a female donor with multiple sclerosis, enrolled in a pregnancy study.

This rearrangement joins TRBV6-5 to TRBJ2-7, with 12 bases that match TRBD2. There are 16 residues in the CDR3. Germline trimming cut 2 bases from V and 0 bases from J; bases unmatched to any gene: 2. CDR1 is MNHEY, CDR2 SVGAGI, per germline. In DNA, the CDR3 is TGTGCCAGCAGTTACACTAGCGGGGGGCCCTCCTACGAGCAGTACTTC. It translates to CASSYTSGGPSYEQYF.

The table lists this clone with a count of one. The chain links TRBV7-2 to TRBJ2-7, with TRBD2 identical over 12 bases. The length of the CDR3 is 16 residues. The trim removed 5 bases at V and 6 bases at J, leaving 11 bases unmatched. CDR1 and CDR2 (germline): SGHTA, FQGNSA. In DNA form, the CDR3 reads TGTGCCAGCAGCAAGACTAGCGGGAGCAGGGGGTCCGAGCAGTACTTC. It specifies CASSKTSGSRGSEQYF.

The chain carries TRBV6-6 and TRBJ1-5; D perhaps matches TRBD1 (6 bases). The germline CDR1 and CDR2 sequences are MNHNY and SVGAGI (reference sequence). The CDR3 is 14 amino acids. V dropped 6 bases and J dropped 1 base, with 10 bases sitting between them. CDR3 DNA: TGTGCCAGCAGACCAGGGACAAGCAATCAGCCCCAGCATTTT. Translated, it gives CASRPGTSNQPQHF.

The rearrangement uses TRBV4-2 and TRBJ2-5; weak D call: TRBD2 (6 bases). The CDR3 spans 14 residues. The V and J ends lost 2 bases and 4 bases respectively, with 11 bases between them. Per the germline V gene, CDR1 is LGHNA and CDR2 is YNFKEQ. CDR3 bases: TGTGCCAGCAGCCAAAGGGACTTAGGAGAGACCCAGTACTTC. Translated: CASSQRDLGETQYF.

V gene TRBV7-2 combines with J gene TRBJ1-1; D unresolved. Per the germline V gene, CDR1 is SGHTA and CDR2 is FQGNSA. The CDR3 has 13 residues. V lost 5 bases, J lost 0 bases, and 7 bases lay in between. The chain's CDR3 is CASSRVLNTEAFF. CDR3 DNA: TGTGCCAGCAGCCGCGTTTTGAACACTGAAGCTTTCTTT.

The rearrangement joins TRBV29-1 to TRBJ2-5; no clear D. Trimming took off 4 bases at V and 5 bases at J, with 11 bases between the two ends. The CDR3 contains 12 residues. Germline V gene lookup returns CDR1 SQVTM and CDR2 ANQGSEA. The CDR3 DNA sequence: TGCAGCGTTGTGTTTCCCCCTGAGACCCAGTACTTC. It encodes CSVVFPPETQYF.

This chain links TRBV12-2 with TRBJ2-1; the tabulated D call, TRBD1, remains unverified against the DNA. TRBV12-2 is tagged as a pseudogene. The CDR3 extends over 16 amino acids. The CDR3 spells CASRLTIQVSYNEQFF. Written as DNA, the CDR3 is TGTGCAAGTCGCCTAACTATACAGGTATCCTACAATGAGCAGTTCTTC.

The chain employs TRBV4-2 and TRBJ2-1; 10 positions match TRBD2. After removal of 4 bases from V and 5 bases from J, the junction contained 8 bases not matched to a gene. CDR1 is LGHNA and CDR2 is YNFKEQ in the germline V gene. The CDR3 has 16 amino acids. DNA of the CDR3: TGTGCCAGCAGCCCGCTAGGTCTAGCGGGAGACAATGAGCAGTTCTTC. Encoded protein: CASSPLGLAGDNEQFF.

CDR3 sequence reads: CASSPWGGTEAFF. DNA for the CDR3: TGTGCCAGTAGTCCTTGGGGGGGGACTGAAGCTTTCTTT. The J gene is TRBJ1-1, the V gene TRBV19; tentatively, D is TRBD1 (5 bases). This CDR3 is 13 amino acids long. V was shortened by 5 bases and J by 5 bases, with 12 bases between the two germline ends. Germline loops: CDR1 LNHDA, CDR2 SQIVND (reference sequence). Combining the CDR3 with reference TRBV19 and TRBJ1-1 gives the whole variable domain DGGITQSPKYLFRKEGQNVTLSCEQNLNHDAMYWYRQDPGQGLRLIYYSQIVNDFQKGDIAEGYSVSREKKESFPLTVTSAQKNPTAFYLCASSPWGGTEAFFGQGTRLTVV.

Here the CDR3 reads CASSPRPKGEAFF. The CDR3 nucleotides read TGTGCCAGCTCACCACGTCCTAAGGGGGAGGCTTTCTTT. The J gene is TRBJ1-1, the V gene TRBV18; D possibly corresponds to TRBD1 (6 bases). Trimming removed 1 base from V and 11 bases from J, with 14 bases in between. CDR1 KGHSH and CDR2 LQKENI come from the germline V gene. CDR3 length: 13 residues.

The V gene is TRBV4-2, the J gene TRBJ1-1; D call uncertain. There are 14 residues in the CDR3. CDR1 and CDR2 from the germline V gene are LGHNA and YNFKEQ. Trimming removed 0 bases from V and 4 bases from J, with 9 bases in between. The CDR3 nucleotides are TGTGCCAGCAGCCAAGAATCTGTAGCCACTGAAGCTTTCTTT. Protein: CASSQESVATEAFF.